Listed below are T cell receptor beta chains from one sample, sequenced in a study of identifying expanded T cells in peripheral blood. TCRdb's copy holds only in-frame clones and misses some; the assay was immunoSEQ multiplex PCR. The table has 55,000 to 75,000 clones, 87% seen once. Material for sequencing was blood. The receptors shown here come from a person between 18 and 75 years old in good health. Both conserved end residues are part of each CDR3. Each record gives: D gene, J gene, V gene, CDR3 DNA, CDR3 protein. The D gene is left open where the match is weak.

-,TRBJ1-3,TRBV11-2,TGTGCCAGCAGCTTAGTGGGGAGTAGGTTCGGAAACACCATATATTTT,CASSLVGSRFGNTIYF
TRBD1,TRBJ2-1,TRBV11-2,TGTGCCAGCAGCCAAACAGGGGCCTACAATGAGCAGTTCTTC,CASSQTGAYNEQFF
TRBD2,TRBJ2-7,TRBV9,TGTGCCAGCAGCGTTCTAGCGGCGTCCTACGAGCAGTACTTC,CASSVLAASYEQYF
TRBD2,TRBJ2-2,TRBV19,TGTGCCAGCGGACTAGCGGGAGGGCCCGGAACCGGGGAGCTGTTTTTT,CASGLAGGPGTGELFF
-,TRBJ2-7,TRBV7-9,TGTGCCAGCAGCCCGCCAGGGTACGAGCAGTACTTC,CASSPPGYEQYF
-,TRBJ1-2,TRBV15,TGTGCCACCAGCAGAGATCCCTGGGGCATCCCAAACTATGGCTACACCTTC,CATSRDPWGIPNYGYTF
-,TRBJ2-7,TRBV7-9,TGTGCCAGCAGCTTAGTCGGGGACTCCTACGAGCAGTACTTC,CASSLVGDSYEQYF
-,TRBJ1-2,TRBV15,TGTGCCACCAGCTGGGGGCCCGACGGGGCCTCCTATGGCTACACCTTC,CATSWGPDGASYGYTF
-,TRBJ2-1,TRBV5-4,TGTGCCAGCAGCCCTACCCGAGAGATTGAGCAGTTCTTC,CASSPTREIEQFF
TRBD2,TRBJ2-5,TRBV4-1,TGCGCCAGCAGCGCCGGACTAGCGGGGGGGCTGGTGGAGACCCAGTACTTC,CASSAGLAGGLVETQYF
-,TRBJ1-1,TRBV15,TGTGCCACCAGCAGAGATATAGTGGGGGGTAACACTGAAGCTTTCTTT,CATSRDIVGGNTEAFF
TRBD1,TRBJ2-1,TRBV19,TGTGCCAGTAGTATAGAGGAGGGACAGGGTAGGTTCTTC,CASSIEEGQGRFF
TRBD2,TRBJ2-2,TRBV10-3,TGTGCCATCAGTGGAACGGGGGGGCCCACCGGGGAGCTGTTTTTT,CAISGTGGPTGELFF